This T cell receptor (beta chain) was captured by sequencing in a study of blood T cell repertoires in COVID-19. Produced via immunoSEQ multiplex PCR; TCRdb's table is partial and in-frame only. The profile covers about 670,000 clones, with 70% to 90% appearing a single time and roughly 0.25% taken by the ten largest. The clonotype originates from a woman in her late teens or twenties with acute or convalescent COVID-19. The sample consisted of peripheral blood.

The CDR3 DNA is TGTGCCACCAGTGATTCCAGGGGCGGCAATTCACCCCTCCACTTT. Translated, it gives CATSDSRGGNSPLHF. V and J are TRBV24-1 and TRBJ1-6; the D gene is possibly TRBD1 (6 bases). The ends were cut back, 2 bases at V and 7 bases at J, with 11 bases in the middle. This CDR3 is built from 15 residues. CDR1 is KGHDR, CDR2 SFDVKD, per germline.